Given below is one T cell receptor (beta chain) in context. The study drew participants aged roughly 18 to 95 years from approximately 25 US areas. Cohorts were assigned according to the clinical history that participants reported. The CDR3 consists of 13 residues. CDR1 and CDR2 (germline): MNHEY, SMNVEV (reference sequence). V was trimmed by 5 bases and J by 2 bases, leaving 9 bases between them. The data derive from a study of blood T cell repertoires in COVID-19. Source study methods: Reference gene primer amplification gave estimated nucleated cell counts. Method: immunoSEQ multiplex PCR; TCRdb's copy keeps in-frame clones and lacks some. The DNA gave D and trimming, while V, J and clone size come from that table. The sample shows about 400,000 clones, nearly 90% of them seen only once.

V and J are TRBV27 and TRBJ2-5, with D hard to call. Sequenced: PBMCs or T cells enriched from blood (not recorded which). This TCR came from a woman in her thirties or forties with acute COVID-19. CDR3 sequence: CASSHRSQETQYF. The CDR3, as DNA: TGTGCCAGCAGTCATCGTAGTCAAGAGACCCAGTACTTC.